These 9 T cell receptor beta chains originate from one sample sequenced in a study of post-analysis software for immune sequencing data (dated by TCRdb to the mid-2010s). What the work shows at the level of the full study, not this receptor alone: Patients showed significantly higher frequencies than controls for roughly five TRBV segments, among them TRBV5-6, TRBV5-1 and TRBV20-1.

The library was produced with PCR. Sequencing relied on an Illumina HiSeq 2500. To reduce PCR and sequencing biases, unique molecular identifiers were incorporated into the TCR beta cDNA libraries. TCRdb reworked the public reads: Q25 trimming with fastp, MiXCR clone assembly, productive beta chains retained. Each entry is one CDR3 protein sequence, shown with its most common DNA and genes. For this sample the table gives about 770,000 distinct CDR3 sequences, of which around 42% were detected only once. The ten largest make up 4.9% of the sample. No antigen has been assigned to these receptors. Source material: blood. These receptor sequences come from a girl aged 5-17 years with multiple sclerosis.

The chain has TRBV4-2 and TRBJ2-7, with TRBD2 matching 9 bases. V lost 1 base to trimming and J lost 5 bases; unmatched junction nucleotides: 9. The CDR3 is made up of 16 amino acids. CDR1 LGHNA and CDR2 YNFKEQ come from the germline V gene. CDR3 loop: CASSQARGRAAHEQYF. CDR3 in DNA: TGTGCCAGCAGCCAAGCCCGCGGGAGGGCCGCCCACGAGCAGTACTTC.

CDR3 DNA sequence: TGTGCCATCAGTGCTTCCGGGACAGGGGGAGAAAAACTGTTTTTT. Amino acid sequence: CAISASGTGGEKLFF. The rearrangement uses TRBV10-3 and TRBJ1-4; 11 bases are a match to TRBD1. This CDR3 is built from 15 residues. The V segment lost 4 bases and the J segment 8 bases; nucleotides outside the gene matches: 6. Germline V lookup: CDR1 ENHRY, CDR2 SYGVKD.

This clonotype was seen more than once but under ten times. V usage is TRBV29-1 and J usage is TRBJ2-1, with TRBD2 matching over 8 bases. Germline lookup yields CDR1 SQVTM and CDR2 ANQGSEA. CDR3 length: 17 residues. V lost 0 bases, J lost 7 bases, and 14 bases stayed unmatched. DNA for the CDR3: TGCAGCGTTGAAGATCTTACAAGCGGGAGTATTGGGAATGAGCAGTTCTTC. It yields the protein CSVEDLTSGSIGNEQFF.

The chain has TRBV7-9 and TRBJ1-2; possible D gene TRBD1, 5 bases. CDR1 and CDR2 from the germline V gene are SEHNR and FQNEAQ (reference sequence). The CDR3 consists of 14 residues. Trimming pared 3 bases from V and 0 bases from J, leaving 8 bases between. The CDR3 loop is CASSLTVANYGYTF. The DNA for the CDR3 is TGTGCCAGCAGCTTGACAGTTGCTAACTATGGCTACACCTTC. Filled out from reference TRBV7-9 and TRBJ1-2, the complete variable domain reads DTGVSQNPRHKITKRGQNVTFRCDPISEHNRLYWYRQTLGQGPEFLTYFQNEAQLEKSRLLSDRFSAERPKGSFSTLEIQRTEQGDSAMYLCASSLTVANYGYTFGSGTRLTVV.

A few counts support this clonotype. This chain links TRBV4-1 with TRBJ1-2, with a possible D match to TRBD1 (5 bases). The V gene lost 2 bases and the J gene lost 5 bases, with 21 bases spanning the gap. The CDR3 consists of 17 residues. Germline-derived CDR1 and CDR2 are MGHRA and YSYEKL. CDR3 DNA sequence: TGCGCCAGCAGCCAACCCCCGACAGCCGAATCCCGTTATGGCTACACCTTC. Protein: CASSQPPTAESRYGYTF.

About this clonotype itself: This sequence may be a read error, since a much larger clone differs from it by one base. This chain's CDR3 is CVSSLGNQETQYF. The DNA for the CDR3 is TGTGTCAGCAGCTTAGGCAACCAAGAGACCCAGTACTTC. The chain uses TRBV7-9 and TRBJ2-5; D gene unclear. CDR1 is SEHNR, CDR2 FQNEAQ, per germline (reference sequence). The CDR3 is made up of 13 amino acids.

As DNA, the CDR3 is TGCAGAGCCCTCCCGCGGCCTGCGGCTAGAAGAGCCAACGAGCAGTACTTC. Its translation is CRALPRPAARRANEQYF. V and J are TRBV20-1 and TRBJ2-7; D is unclear. The CDR3 has 17 residues. The germline gives CDR1 DFQATT, CDR2 SNEGSKA (reference sequence).

This chain uses TRBV5-1 with TRBJ1-1; 9 positions match TRBD1. V shed 5 bases and J 0 bases; nucleotides not matched to a gene: 2. Germline-derived CDR1 and CDR2 are SGHRS and YFSETQ. The length of the CDR3 is 14 residues. The chain's CDR3 is CASRGQGMNTEAFF. Here the CDR3 DNA reads TGCGCCAGCAGAGGACAGGGGATGAACACTGAAGCTTTCTTT.

V and J are TRBV20-1 and TRBJ1-1; D is possibly TRBD1 (5 bases). Between the trimmed V and J ends, which lost 5 bases and 9 bases, there was a span of 13 bases. CDR1 is DFQATT and CDR2 is SNEGSKA in the germline V gene (reference sequence). The CDR3 is made up of 11 amino acids. The CDR3 DNA reads TGCAGTGCTTTCACCCAGGGAAAAGCTTTCTTT. It codes for CSAFTQGKAFF.